The clone carrying this T cell receptor (beta chain) was observed many times. Its antigen is unknown. The data stem from a study of Graves' ophthalmopathy and Graves' hyperthyroidism. General study findings and limits: The authors also found most expanded thyroid clonotypes above 0.001 frequency in blood.

As the starting material, around 9.1 ml of fresh peripheral blood yielded the PBMCs. V lost 3 bases, J lost 5 bases, and 10 bases lay in between. The CDR3 has 13 amino acids. The sequenced template was RNA, covering the TCR beta CDR3 region. RT-PCR in the first round used HTBI primers; a second-round multiplex PCR followed. TCRdb redid the calling of the multiplex PCR reads with MiXCR, one entry per CDR3 protein. The table lists roughly 350,000 distinct CDR3 sequences, roughly 15% of them singletons, with around 2.4% in the top ten. Sample: peripheral blood. This TCR was sampled from an adult woman with stable Graves' hyperthyroidism. V usage is TRBV12-3 or TRBV12-4 and J usage is TRBJ2-5; no firm D call. The CDR3 is CASSFGKGETQYF. DNA for the CDR3: TGTGCCAGCAGTTTTGGTAAAGGGGAGACCCAGTACTTC.